This TCR beta chain was sequenced during a study of OX40 agonist ivuxolimab in advanced cancers. The CDR3 contains 14 residues. With V trimmed by 4 bases and J by 5 bases, 4 bases remained unmatched. Germline V gene sequence: CDR1 SGHRS, CDR2 YFSETQ. TCRdb's copy holds only in-frame clones and misses some; the assay was immunoSEQ multiplex PCR. This table holds over 100,000 clones, 85% to 90% found once. This sequence joins TRBV5-1 and TRBJ2-1; the match to TRBD2 covers 9 bases. The receptor was isolated from an adult with an advanced solid tumor such as melanoma, head and neck, liver or kidney cancer. The sample consisted of CD4+ or CD8+ T cells sorted from blood, taken in a trial of the OX40 agonist ivuxolimab. The CDR3: CASSRGRVNNEQFF. The CDR3, as DNA: TGCGCCAGCAGCCGCGGGAGGGTGAACAATGAGCAGTTCTTC.